One and the same sample provided the 13 T cell receptor beta chains below, sequenced in a study of regulatory T cells in long-lasting Graves disease. Arm-PCR with iRepertoire HTBI primers amplified the CDR3 regions for these TCR beta libraries. Via MiXCR, TCRdb re-called the multiplex PCR reads, giving one row per CDR3 protein. Altogether hundreds of thousands of distinct CDR3 sequences are present, roughly 21% being singletons, with the ten largest covering roughly 7.1%. Time point noted: persistent/refractory GD, antithyroid drugs over 5 years with positive TRAb. The authors made the TCR library using RNA they extracted from PBMCs. Sample: peripheral blood mononuclear cells (PBMCs), taken when the disease was refractory, from a patient treated with antithyroid drugs. These receptors all come from a female donor with Graves disease.

This clonotype was observed a handful of times. This chain joins TRBV29-1 and TRBJ2-7; D unresolved. CDR3 length: 12 residues. Deletions cut 1 base from V and 5 bases from J, with 9 bases between. Germline CDR1 and CDR2: SQVTM and ANQGSEA. CDR3 DNA sequence: TGCAGCGTTGAAGCTAGGGCAAACGAGCAGTACTTC. It specifies CSVEARANEQYF.

This clonotype was observed at least ten times. The chain is built from TRBV20-1 and TRBJ2-5; 8 nucleotides agree with TRBD1. Trimming took 3 bases from V and 4 from J; bases not matched to a gene: 1. Germline V lookup: CDR1 DFQATT, CDR2 SNEGSKA (reference sequence). The CDR3 is made up of 12 amino acids. CDR3 region: CSASRGPETQYF. CDR3 coding DNA: TGCAGTGCTAGCAGGGGGCCAGAGACCCAGTACTTC.

In this sample, this clonotype turned up many times. CDR3 DNA: TGTGCCAGCAGTTCCGGGACAGGGTACGCTAACTATGGCTACACCTTC. Its protein is CASSSGTGYANYGYTF. The rearrangement joins TRBV28 to TRBJ1-2; 9 nucleotides match TRBD1. Germline CDR1 reads MDHEN; CDR2 reads SYDVKM. Losses at the gene ends were 4 bases for V and 0 bases for J; bases not matched to a gene: 6. The CDR3 has 16 amino acids.

This clonotype was found many times. The V gene is TRBV6-5, the J gene TRBJ2-5; unclear D gene. The germline gives CDR1 MNHEY, CDR2 SVGAGI. The CDR3 loop spans 12 amino acids. The V end lost 2 bases, the J end lost 4 bases, and 5 bases lay between the germline ends. CDR3: CASSYGGETQYF. DNA for the CDR3: TGTGCCAGCAGTTACGGTGGAGAGACCCAGTACTTC.

The CDR3 DNA follows: TGCAGTGCTAGAGCTGTTCCGGACTACGAGCAGTACTTC. The encoded protein is CSARAVPDYEQYF. The chain uses TRBV20-1 and TRBJ2-7, with D unclear. Trimming left V 1 base short and J 3 bases short, with 10 bases between. Germline V CDR1 and CDR2: DFQATT, SNEGSKA (reference sequence). This CDR3 region has 13 residues.

This clonotype came up a few times. Germline is not matched at one junction end, which may reflect a read error. The chain recombines TRBV3-1 with TRBJ1-2; D not resolved. The CDR3 totals 15 residues. The V gene's germline CDR1 is LGHDT and CDR2 YNNKEL (reference sequence). CDR3 residues: CASGQPVGRTLGYTF. DNA for the CDR3: TGTGCCAGCGGCCAACCTGTCGGACGGACTCTTGGCTACACCTTC.

V usage is TRBV3-1 and J usage is TRBJ1-4, with a weak D call TRBD1 (5 bases). Trimming took off 1 base at V and 1 base at J, with 16 bases between the two ends. The length of the CDR3 is 18 residues. The germline V gene has CDR1 LGHDT and CDR2 YNNKEL (reference sequence). The CDR3 DNA sequence: TGTGCCAGCAGCCAAGGACTGTTCAGACAGCAAACTAATGAAAAACTGTTTTTT. It codes for CASSQGLFRQQTNEKLFF.

The V call is TRBV6-5, the J call TRBJ1-1; D ambiguous. Germline CDR1 is MNHEY and CDR2 is SVGAGI. V lost 4 bases, J lost 0 bases, and 21 bases lay in between. The CDR3 covers 18 residues. Here the CDR3 reads CASSSSVWFSDLNTEAFF. CDR3 DNA sequence: TGTGCCAGCAGTTCCTCCGTTTGGTTCTCAGATTTGAACACTGAAGCTTTCTTT.

J is TRBJ2-5 and V is TRBV9, with 10 bases fitting TRBD2. The CDR3 spans 16 residues. From germline, CDR1 is SGDLS and CDR2 YYNGEE. Germline trimming cut 4 bases from V and 9 bases from J; bases unmatched to any gene: 15. The CDR3 spells CASSSAGGADGEAQYF. In DNA, the CDR3 is TGTGCCAGCAGCTCAGCGGGGGGGGCAGACGGGGAGGCCCAGTACTTC.

In its sample, this clonotype was seen many times. The chain joins TRBV29-1 to TRBJ1-1; TRBD1 aligns across 7 bases. This CDR3 has 12 residues. CDR1 is SQVTM and CDR2 is ANQGSEA in the germline V gene. J was trimmed by 6 bases and V by 4 bases; bases with no gene match: 5. Here the CDR3 reads CSVVDRVPEAFF. The CDR3 region has the DNA TGCAGCGTTGTAGACAGGGTTCCTGAAGCTTTCTTT.

The sample holds many counts of this clonotype. The chain has TRBV7-9 and TRBJ1-2; D gene uncertain. V lost 1 base and J lost 4, with 7 bases in between. CDR1 is SEHNR and CDR2 is FQNEAQ in the germline V gene (reference sequence). The CDR3 has 13 amino acids. The CDR3 DNA reads as TGTGCCAGCAGCTTAGTGGCAGCCTATGGCTACACCTTC. Translating gives CASSLVAAYGYTF. Combining the CDR3 with reference TRBV7-9 and TRBJ1-2 gives the whole variable domain DTGVSQNPRHKITKRGQNVTFRCDPISEHNRLYWYRQTLGQGPEFLTYFQNEAQLEKSRLLSDRFSAERPKGSFSTLEIQRTEQGDSAMYLCASSLVAAYGYTFGSGTRLTVV.

This clonotype was seen ten or more times. The CDR3 reads CASTEGDSILNSNQPQHF. The CDR3 region has the DNA TGTGCCAGCACCGAGGGCGACAGCATCCTTAATAGCAATCAGCCCCAGCATTTT. The chain recombines TRBV28 with TRBJ1-5, with D possibly TRBD1 on 5 matching bases. This CDR3 comprises 18 residues. Trimming removed 7 bases at V and 0 bases at J, with 22 bases between. Germline loops: CDR1 MDHEN, CDR2 SYDVKM. The full variable domain, in which reference TRBV28 and TRBJ1-5 provide the parts outside the CDR3, is DVKVTQSSRYLVKRTGEKVFLECVQDMDHENMFWYRQDPGLGLRLIYFSYDVKMKEKGDIPEGYSVSREKKERFSLILESASTNQTSMYLCASTEGDSILNSNQPQHFGDGTRLSIL.

This clonotype was recorded at least ten times. The chain employs TRBV12-3 or TRBV12-4 and TRBJ2-5, with 13 bases matching TRBD2. V trimming: 4 bases; J trimming: 4 bases; junction bases outside the gene matches: 6. The CDR3 spans 16 residues. As DNA, the CDR3 is TGTGCCAGCAGTTCCCCTCGACTAGCGGGAGGAGAGACCCAGTACTTC. Protein product: CASSSPRLAGGETQYF.